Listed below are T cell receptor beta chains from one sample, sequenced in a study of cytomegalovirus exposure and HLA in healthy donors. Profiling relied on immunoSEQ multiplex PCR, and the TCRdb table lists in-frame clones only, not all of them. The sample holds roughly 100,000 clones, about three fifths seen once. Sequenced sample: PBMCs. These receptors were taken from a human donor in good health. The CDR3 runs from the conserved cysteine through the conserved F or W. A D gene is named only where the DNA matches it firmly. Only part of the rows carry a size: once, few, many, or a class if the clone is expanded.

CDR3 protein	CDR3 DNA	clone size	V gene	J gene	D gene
CASSDGLGFHEQFF	TGTGCCAGCAGTGACGGACTGGGGTTCCATGAGCAGTTCTTC	few	TRBV25-1	TRBJ2-1	.
CASSGGQGAVIDTQYF	TGTGCCAGCAGCGGGGGACAGGGGGCCGTAATAGATACGCAGTATTTT	few	TRBV9	TRBJ2-3	TRBD1
CSVGGGLEPQHF	TGCAGCGTTGGGGGGGGATTGGAGCCCCAGCATTTT	.	TRBV29-1	TRBJ1-5	.
CASGFIQPRLGATNEQFF	TGTGCTAGTGGTTTCATCCAGCCACGACTAGGAGCAACCAATGAGCAGTTCTTC	.	TRBV12-5	TRBJ2-1	.
CASSPADTQYF	TGCGCCAGCAGTCCAGCAGATACGCAGTATTTT	few	TRBV23-1	TRBJ2-3	.
CASSSTGGAYGYTF	TGTGCCAGCAGTTCGACAGGGGGAGCCTATGGCTACACCTTC	.	TRBV6-5	TRBJ1-2	TRBD1
CASSISGVTDTQYF	TGTGCCAGCTCAATTAGCGGAGTCACAGATACGCAGTATTTT	.	TRBV18	TRBJ2-3	.
CASSFSRGTDTQYF	TGTGCCAGCAGCTTTAGCAGGGGCACAGATACGCAGTATTTT	.	TRBV11-3	TRBJ2-3	.
CASSWAPGDTTSEAFF	TGCGCCAGCAGCTGGGCTCCAGGGGATACAACAAGTGAAGCTTTCTTT	few	TRBV5-1	TRBJ1-1	.
CASSLWGRVTGELFF	TGTGCCAGCAGCTTATGGGGCAGGGTCACCGGGGAGCTGTTTTTT	.	TRBV7-9	TRBJ2-2	.
CASSRQGNTDTQYF	TGTGCCAGCAGTCGACAGGGAAACACAGATACGCAGTATTTT	.	TRBV6-5	TRBJ2-3	TRBD1
CASSYVPGGYEQFF	TGTGCCAGCAGTTATGTCCCAGGGGGCTATGAGCAGTTCTTC	.	TRBV6-5	TRBJ2-1	TRBD1
CASSGRQGGRQPQHF	TGTGCCAGCAGTGGGAGACAGGGAGGTCGACAGCCCCAGCATTTT	.	TRBV6-1	TRBJ1-5	TRBD1
CASSYTNTKNIQYF	TGTGCCAGCAGTTACACCAATACCAAAAACATTCAGTACTTC	.	TRBV28	TRBJ2-4	.
CASSSPTGRAHTGELFF	TGCGCCAGCAGCTCTCCTACAGGGAGGGCCCACACCGGGGAGCTGTTTTTT	few	TRBV5-1	TRBJ2-2	.
CASSQGRDSPLHF	TGTGCCAGCAGCCAAGGACGGGATTCACCCCTCCACTTT	.	TRBV4-2	TRBJ1-6	.
CASSLRLAGGYEQYF	TGTGCCAGCAGTTTAAGACTCGCGGGAGGGTACGAGCAGTACTTC	.	TRBV28	TRBJ2-7	TRBD2